This TCR beta chain was identified in a study of T cell clones after liver transplantation. CDR1 SGHVS and CDR2 FQNEAQ come from the germline V gene. The CDR3 has 14 residues. The ends were cut back, 5 bases at V and 1 base at J, with 12 bases in the middle. The repertoire was sequenced with immunoSEQ multiplex PCR; TCRdb's copy has only in-frame clones and lacks some. Among roughly 7,400 clones listed, roughly 74% were seen once. The clonotype was recovered from a human donor who received a liver transplant. The chain joins TRBV7-8 to TRBJ2-7; a possible D gene is TRBD1 (8 bases). Sequences were derived from CD8+ T cells from blood, sampled before liver transplant. The CDR3 region has the DNA TGTGCCAGCAGCAGCGGGACAGGATCCTACGAGCAGTACTTC. Amino acid sequence: CASSSGTGSYEQYF.